A single sample is the source of the 16 T cell receptor beta chains below, sequenced in a study of T cells in Graves' hyperthyroidism and ophthalmopathy. Template material for amplifying TCR beta CDR3 regions consisted of RNA transcripts. TCR CDR3 regions were first amplified by RT-PCR with HTBI primers. TCRdb re-derived calls from the multiplex PCR reads in MiXCR, one entry per CDR3 protein. Of about 690,000 distinct CDR3 sequences in the sample, around a sixth are singletons; the top ten hold roughly 16%. Input material: blood. All receptors derive from a man aged 50-60 years with Graves' hyperthyroidism.

This clonotype came up many times. The chain joins TRBV7-3 to TRBJ2-1, with 12 bases matching TRBD2. CDR3 size: 16 residues. Trimming took 3 bases from V and 7 from J; bases not matched to a gene: 7. The germline V gene has CDR1 SGHTA and CDR2 FQGTGA. The CDR3 sequence is CASSFRLAGVLNEQFF. Written as DNA, the CDR3 is TGTGCCAGCAGCTTTAGACTAGCGGGAGTTCTGAATGAGCAGTTCTTC.

This clonotype was picked up a small number of times. This chain connects TRBV29-1 to TRBJ1-2; D uncertain. V was pared by 1 base and J by 2 bases, with 5 bases between. This CDR3 has 12 amino acids. Per the germline V gene, CDR1 is SQVTM and CDR2 is ANQGSEA. The CDR3 coding sequence is TGCAGCGTTGAAGCGGAAAACTATGGCTACACCTTC. Its translation is CSVEAENYGYTF.

This clonotype was counted between two and nine times. The chain links TRBV11-2 to TRBJ1-1; TRBD1 aligns across 9 bases. Germline trimming cut 5 bases from V and 8 bases from J; bases unmatched to any gene: 9. CDR3 size: 14 residues. Germline V CDR1 and CDR2: SGHAT, FQNNGV. This CDR3 is CASSPQTGGAEAFF. CDR3 bases: TGTGCCAGCAGCCCACAGACAGGGGGTGCCGAAGCTTTCTTT. Variable domain in full (rest from reference TRBV11-2 and TRBJ1-1): EAGVAQSPRYKIIEKRQSVAFWCNPISGHATLYWYQQILGQGPKLLIQFQNNGVVDDSQLPKDRFSAERLKGVDSTLKIQPAKLEDSAVYLCASSPQTGGAEAFFGQGTRLTVV.

This chain uses TRBV28 with TRBJ2-7, with 11 bases identical to TRBD2. The DNA end lines up better with TRBJ2-1; the J call may be wrong. Germline V lookup: CDR1 MDHEN, CDR2 SYDVKM. This CDR3 is built from 15 residues. CDR3 amino acids: CASSTPIAGGNEQFF. The CDR3 nucleotides read TGTGCCAGCAGTACCCCGATAGCGGGAGGGAATGAGCAGTTCTTC.

This clonotype showed up just once. The J gene is TRBJ1-2, the V gene TRBV28; 9 bases are shared with TRBD1. The CDR3 has 15 amino acids. The germline CDR1 and CDR2 sequences are MDHEN and SYDVKM. The trim removed 6 bases at V and 5 bases at J, leaving 10 bases unmatched. The CDR3 is CASRSGGQGGYGYTF. The CDR3 bases are TGTGCCAGCAGGTCAGGGGGACAGGGTGGTTATGGCTACACCTTC.

This clonotype appeared many times. The V and J genes are TRBV7-9 and TRBJ2-1; 7 nucleotides align to TRBD2. Germline values: CDR1 SEHNR, CDR2 FQNEAQ (reference sequence). CDR3 length equals 14 residues. The trim removed 2 bases at V and 7 bases at J, leaving 5 bases unmatched. The CDR3 region has the DNA TGTGCCAGCAGCTTAAGTCAGCGGGGTAATGAGCAGTTCTTC. It encodes CASSLSQRGNEQFF.

The chain carries TRBV6-2 or TRBV6-3 and TRBJ2-1, with 12 bases matching TRBD2. V lost 5 bases, J lost 2 bases, and 7 bases stayed unmatched. The V gene's germline CDR1 is MNHEY and CDR2 SVGEGT. The CDR3 consists of 17 residues. CDR3 region: CASSPRLAGVAYNEQFF. The CDR3 nucleotides are TGTGCCAGCAGTCCCAGACTAGCGGGAGTGGCCTACAATGAGCAGTTCTTC.

This clonotype showed up many times. The chain recombines TRBV7-3 with TRBJ2-3, with a possible D match to TRBD2 (6 bases). CDR3 length equals 15 residues. Germline V CDR1 and CDR2: SGHTA, FQGTGA. Trimming removed 8 bases from V and 0 bases from J, with 15 bases in between. This CDR3 is CASSMSGQSTDTQYF. The CDR3 DNA follows: TGTGCCAGCTCCATGAGCGGGCAAAGCACAGATACGCAGTATTTT.

This clonotype occurred a few times. V gene TRBV24-1 combines with J gene TRBJ1-5; perhaps TRBD1 as D (6 bases). CDR1 is KGHDR and CDR2 is SFDVKD in the germline V gene. V was trimmed by 4 bases and J by 2 bases, leaving 17 bases between them. This CDR3 comprises 17 residues. The CDR3 DNA reads as TGTGCCACCAGTGAAGCCCGACAGGCTCGGGGCAATCAGCCCCAGCATTTT. Protein product: CATSEARQARGNQPQHF.

This clonotype was picked up one time. The genes are TRBV29-1 and TRBJ2-1; 8 positions agree with TRBD1. V was pared by 6 bases and J by 2 bases, with 6 bases of the junction left unmatched. Germline lookup yields CDR1 SQVTM and CDR2 ANQGSEA. This CDR3 is built from 14 residues. This chain's CDR3 is CSVDPTGAYNEQFF. The DNA for the CDR3 is TGCAGCGTGGACCCGACAGGGGCCTACAATGAGCAGTTCTTC.

The CDR3, as DNA: TGTGCCAGCAGTTTCGGCCTAGCGGGAGGGCAGGGGGAGCAGTACTTC. Amino acid sequence: CASSFGLAGGQGEQYF. The V and J genes are TRBV27 and TRBJ2-7, with 12 nucleotides matching TRBD2. This CDR3 region has 16 residues. Germline loops: CDR1 MNHEY, CDR2 SMNVEV (reference sequence). Trimming took 3 bases from V and 7 from J; bases not matched to a gene: 10.

This rearrangement joins TRBV9 to TRBJ2-1; TRBD2 agrees at 13 bases. CDR1 and CDR2 from the germline V gene are SGDLS and YYNGEE. This CDR3 region has 16 residues. Trimming at V came to 3 bases and at J to 3 bases, leaving 3 bases not matched to a gene. CDR3 DNA: TGTGCCAGCAGCGCCCGGACTAGCGGGAGCTACAATGAGCAGTTCTTC. Translating gives CASSARTSGSYNEQFF.

The sample holds a few counts of this clonotype. A much more abundant neighbour one base away suggests this may be a read error. The final CDR3 position lacks the conserved phenylalanine or tryptophan, pointing to a likely read error. V and J are TRBV12-5 and TRBJ2-1, with 9 bases identical to TRBD1. Germline CDR1 LGHNT, CDR2 FRNRAP. V was clipped by 1 base and J by 4 bases; unmatched bases: 8. This CDR3 region has 17 residues. This CDR3 is CASGLATGTGTYNEQFL. DNA of the CDR3: TGTGCTAGTGGTTTGGCAACCGGGACAGGGACTTACAATGAGCAGTTCCTC.

Only one count was recorded for this clonotype. This may arise from a read error, as a much more abundant clone is one base away. This chain joins TRBV12-5 and TRBJ1-2; D unclear. The ends were cut back, 1 base at V and 4 bases at J, with 13 bases in the middle. Germline V CDR1 and CDR2: LGHNT, FRNRAP. This CDR3 is 15 amino acids long. CDR3 loop: CASGLAADGSYGYTF. The CDR3, as DNA: TGTGCTAGTGGTTTGGCTGCGGACGGAAGCTATGGCTACACCTTC.

The chain is built from TRBV18 and TRBJ2-3; tentatively, D is TRBD2 (6 bases). This CDR3 is built from 17 residues. Germline V gives CDR1 KGHSH, CDR2 LQKENI. V lost 0 bases and J lost 1, with 14 bases in between. CDR3: CASSPPSTSKRTDTQYF. DNA of the CDR3: TGTGCCAGCTCACCACCAAGTACTAGCAAGCGCACAGATACGCAGTATTTT. Full variable domain (missing parts from reference TRBV18 and TRBJ2-3): NAGVMQNPRHLVRRRGQEARLRCSPMKGHSHVYWYRQLPEEGLKFMVYLQKENIIDESGMPKERFSAEFPKEGPSILRIQQVVRGDSAAYFCASSPPSTSKRTDTQYFGPGTRLTVL.

This clonotype has a count of ten or more. This chain links TRBV12-3 or TRBV12-4 with TRBJ1-5, with 8 bases matching TRBD1. The CDR3 is 15 amino acids. After removal of 3 bases from V and 3 bases from J, the junction contained 4 bases not matched to a gene. The CDR3 bases are TGTGCCAGCAGTTTGGGACAGGAGGACAATCAGCCCCAGCATTTT. Its protein is CASSLGQEDNQPQHF.